The rows below give T cell receptor beta chains drawn from one sample of a study of T cell repertoires in cytomegalovirus infection. A single record per CDR3 protein comes from TCRdb applying MiXCR to the reads. Of over 200,000 distinct CDR3 sequences in the sample, 12% to 15% were seen once. Sequences were obtained from PBMCs. These receptors were collected from a human donor in good health (CMV status not recorded). Some clones in this sample may be carry-over from other donors' samples. Each CDR3 is given with its conserved first and last residue. The order of the fields is D gene, J gene, V gene, clone size, CDR3 DNA, CDR3 protein. The D gene is left open where the match is weak. Clone size is stated in some rows and not others, as once, few, many or a class when expanded.

D gene: .; J gene: TRBJ1-2; V gene: TRBV2; clone size: .; CDR3 DNA: TGTGCCAGCAGTGTTGGGAGAGGAGGTGGCTACACCTTC; CDR3 protein: CASSVGRGGGYTF
D gene: .; J gene: TRBJ1-3; V gene: TRBV20-1; clone size: .; CDR3 DNA: TGCGGTGAAAGATCTGGAAACACCATATATTTT; CDR3 protein: CGERSGNTIYF
D gene: .; J gene: TRBJ2-3; V gene: TRBV6-2/TRBV6-3; clone size: many; CDR3 DNA: TGTGCCAGCAGTCCGGGACTGGGGGCAGATACGCAGTATTTT; CDR3 protein: CASSPGLGADTQYF
D gene: .; J gene: TRBJ2-3; V gene: TRBV4-3; clone size: few; CDR3 DNA: TGCGCCAGCAGCCAAGATGCAAGACAGGGCACAGATACGCAGTATTTT; CDR3 protein: CASSQDARQGTDTQYF
D gene: TRBD1; J gene: TRBJ2-6; V gene: TRBV14; clone size: .; CDR3 DNA: TGTGCCACCAGGACAGGAGGCCTTGGTGGGGCCAACGTCCTGACTTTC; CDR3 protein: CATRTGGLGGANVLTF
D gene: .; J gene: TRBJ1-4; V gene: TRBV12-3/TRBV12-4; clone size: .; CDR3 DNA: TGTGCCAGCAGTTTAATATTCACTGGAGCCTCAACTAATGAAAAACTGTTTTTT; CDR3 protein: CASSLIFTGASTNEKLFF
D gene: .; J gene: TRBJ2-7; V gene: TRBV23-1; clone size: few; CDR3 DNA: TGCGCCAGCAGTCAAAGATCCCTAGCGCTTGGGGGTGGCTACGAGCAGTACTTC; CDR3 protein: CASSQRSLALGGGYEQYF
D gene: .; J gene: TRBJ2-4; V gene: TRBV7-2; clone size: many; CDR3 DNA: TGTGCCAGCAGCTCTCCCCGGGCCAGCAAGTTCTTTCAGTACTTC; CDR3 protein: CASSSPRASKFFQYF
D gene: TRBD1; J gene: TRBJ2-2; V gene: TRBV11-2; clone size: .; CDR3 DNA: TGTGCCAGCAGTCCACAGGGGTTTGGCGGGGAGCTGTTTTTT; CDR3 protein: CASSPQGFGGELFF
D gene: TRBD1; J gene: TRBJ2-3; V gene: TRBV7-9; clone size: many; CDR3 DNA: TGTGCCAGCAGCTCACTGGGACAGGGGTCAGATACGCAGTATTTT; CDR3 protein: CASSSLGQGSDTQYF
D gene: .; J gene: TRBJ2-7; V gene: TRBV4-1; clone size: few; CDR3 DNA: TGCGCCAGCAGCCAAGAGCGGTCGGCCCCCTACGAGCAGTACTTC; CDR3 protein: CASSQERSAPYEQYF
D gene: .; J gene: TRBJ2-7; V gene: TRBV29-1; clone size: once; CDR3 DNA: TGCAGCGTGGAGGAGGATTCCTACGAGCAGTACTTC; CDR3 protein: CSVEEDSYEQYF
D gene: .; J gene: TRBJ2-1; V gene: TRBV5-1; clone size: once; CDR3 DNA: TGCGCCAGCAGCAGCCCCCCTCTGAATGAGCAGTTCTTC; CDR3 protein: CASSSPPLNEQFF
D gene: .; J gene: TRBJ2-2; V gene: TRBV29-1; clone size: .; CDR3 DNA: TGCAGCGCCCGGGTCGGCGCCGGGGAGCTGTTTTTT; CDR3 protein: CSARVGAGELFF
D gene: .; J gene: TRBJ1-3; V gene: TRBV29-1; clone size: .; CDR3 DNA: TGCAGCGTTGTGATGGGATTCTCTGGAAACACCATATATTTT; CDR3 protein: CSVVMGFSGNTIYF
D gene: .; J gene: TRBJ1-1; V gene: TRBV29-1; clone size: few; CDR3 DNA: TGCAGCGTTGTAGCCCCCCGGGGGAACACTGAAGCTTTCTTT; CDR3 protein: CSVVAPRGNTEAFF
D gene: .; J gene: TRBJ1-5; V gene: TRBV7-4; clone size: many; CDR3 DNA: TGTGCCAGCAGCCGACGGGGCAGCCCACGGCCCCAGCATTTT; CDR3 protein: CASSRRGSPRPQHF
D gene: TRBD1; J gene: TRBJ2-7; V gene: TRBV29-1; clone size: many; CDR3 DNA: TGCAGCGTCGAGACTACTGGGACAGGGGCTACCTACGAGCAGTACTTC; CDR3 protein: CSVETTGTGATYEQYF
D gene: .; J gene: TRBJ2-4; V gene: TRBV7-2; clone size: many; CDR3 DNA: TGTGCCAGCAGCGCCCTGGGTAGGGGTGGAAACATTCAGTACTTC; CDR3 protein: CASSALGRGGNIQYF
D gene: .; J gene: TRBJ2-5; V gene: TRBV7-3; clone size: few; CDR3 DNA: TGTGCCAGCAGCCCTCGAAGGGGAGAGACCCAGTACTTC; CDR3 protein: CASSPRRGETQYF
D gene: TRBD1; J gene: TRBJ1-6; V gene: TRBV7-2; clone size: many; CDR3 DNA: TGTGCCAGCAGCCAGGGGGTGGCGGGGAATTCACCCCTCCACTTT; CDR3 protein: CASSQGVAGNSPLHF
D gene: .; J gene: TRBJ1-1; V gene: TRBV27; clone size: .; CDR3 DNA: TGTGCCAGCAGTTTACTGGGGTATCCTGAAGCTTTCTTT; CDR3 protein: CASSLLGYPEAFF
D gene: .; J gene: TRBJ2-5; V gene: TRBV25-1; clone size: .; CDR3 DNA: TGTGCCAGCAGTCGAGTGGGGGAAGAGACCCAGTACTTC; CDR3 protein: CASSRVGEETQYF
D gene: .; J gene: TRBJ1-5; V gene: TRBV6-8; clone size: few; CDR3 DNA: TGTGCCAGCAGTTACTCCTCAGAAGGTCAGCCCCAGCATTTT; CDR3 protein: CASSYSSEGQPQHF
D gene: TRBD2; J gene: TRBJ2-3; V gene: TRBV24-1; clone size: few; CDR3 DNA: TGTGCCACCAGTGGCCCTAGCGGGGGTGATACGCAGTATTTT; CDR3 protein: CATSGPSGGDTQYF
D gene: TRBD1; J gene: TRBJ2-1; V gene: TRBV12-3/TRBV12-4; clone size: few; CDR3 DNA: TGTGCCAACCAACGAGACAGGGGGAAGGGGAATGAGCAGTTCTTC; CDR3 protein: CANQRDRGKGNEQFF
D gene: .; J gene: TRBJ1-4; V gene: TRBV11-2; clone size: few; CDR3 DNA: TGTGCCAGCAGCTTATTACCCAGGGTGGTTCAGTATAATGAAAAACTGTTTTTT; CDR3 protein: CASSLLPRVVQYNEKLFF
D gene: TRBD2; J gene: TRBJ2-1; V gene: TRBV20-1; clone size: many; CDR3 DNA: TGCAGTATAGCGGGAGGGCCGGAATACAATGAGCAGTTCTTC; CDR3 protein: CSIAGGPEYNEQFF
D gene: .; J gene: TRBJ1-1; V gene: TRBV4-1; clone size: few; CDR3 DNA: TGCGCCAGCAGCCAGGACACAAGGAACACTGAAGCTTTCTTT; CDR3 protein: CASSQDTRNTEAFF
D gene: TRBD1; J gene: TRBJ2-1; V gene: TRBV7-6; clone size: many; CDR3 DNA: TGTGCCAGCAGCTTAGCTGCCGGGACAGGGGGTGAGCAGTTCTTC; CDR3 protein: CASSLAAGTGGEQFF
D gene: .; J gene: TRBJ1-1; V gene: TRBV18; clone size: many; CDR3 DNA: TGTGCCAGCTCAAAACACCATGGAGGGACTGAAGCTTTCTTT; CDR3 protein: CASSKHHGGTEAFF
D gene: .; J gene: TRBJ2-4; V gene: TRBV7-8; clone size: many; CDR3 DNA: TGTGCCAGCAGCTTATTGAACATTCAGTACTTC; CDR3 protein: CASSLLNIQYF
D gene: TRBD1; J gene: TRBJ1-2; V gene: TRBV29-1; clone size: .; CDR3 DNA: TGCAGCGTTGAGCCGGGACAGGAAACTATGGCCTATGGCTACACCTTC; CDR3 protein: CSVEPGQETMAYGYTF
D gene: TRBD1; J gene: TRBJ2-2; V gene: TRBV4-2; clone size: many; CDR3 DNA: TGTGCCAGCAGCCAGAGGACAGGAGATAACACCGGGGAGCTGTTTTTT; CDR3 protein: CASSQRTGDNTGELFF
D gene: TRBD2; J gene: TRBJ2-3; V gene: TRBV11-2; clone size: few; CDR3 DNA: TGTGCCAGCAGCTTTGAGGGGAGGGCGAGGTCAGATACGCAGTATTTT; CDR3 protein: CASSFEGRARSDTQYF
D gene: .; J gene: TRBJ1-5; V gene: TRBV2; clone size: .; CDR3 DNA: TGTGCCACATCCGGGACGGAGAATCAGCCCCAGCATTTT; CDR3 protein: CATSGTENQPQHF
D gene: TRBD1; J gene: TRBJ2-1; V gene: TRBV20-1; clone size: .; CDR3 DNA: TGCAGTGCACCGAGGGACAGGGTGCCCAATGAGCAGTTCTTC; CDR3 protein: CSAPRDRVPNEQFF
D gene: .; J gene: TRBJ1-1; V gene: TRBV28; clone size: many; CDR3 DNA: TGTGCCAGCAAGGGATTCGAATTGAACACTGAAGCTTTCTTT; CDR3 protein: CASKGFELNTEAFF
D gene: TRBD2; J gene: TRBJ2-7; V gene: TRBV11-1; clone size: many; CDR3 DNA: TGTGCCAGCAGCTCCCCGGCGGGAGTCACGGATGAGCAGTACTTC; CDR3 protein: CASSSPAGVTDEQYF
D gene: TRBD2; J gene: TRBJ2-7; V gene: TRBV7-2; clone size: many; CDR3 DNA: TGTGCCAGCAGCACAGACGGACTAGCGGGCTACGAGCAGTACTTC; CDR3 protein: CASSTDGLAGYEQYF
D gene: .; J gene: TRBJ2-1; V gene: TRBV5-1; clone size: many; CDR3 DNA: TGCGCCAGCAGCTCGGGACGCAGCTCCTACAATGAGCAGTTCTTC; CDR3 protein: CASSSGRSSYNEQFF
D gene: .; J gene: TRBJ1-2; V gene: TRBV7-8; clone size: many; CDR3 DNA: TGTGCCAGCAGCTTAGGTTTAGGTCCCCCTAACTATGGCTACACCTTC; CDR3 protein: CASSLGLGPPNYGYTF
D gene: TRBD1; J gene: TRBJ1-6; V gene: TRBV12-3/TRBV12-4; clone size: few; CDR3 DNA: TGTGCCAGCAGTCCAACGACAGGGTACAATTCACCCCTCCACTTT; CDR3 protein: CASSPTTGYNSPLHF
D gene: .; J gene: TRBJ1-5; V gene: TRBV10-3; clone size: many; CDR3 DNA: TGTGCCATCAGTGAGTCGACGGTAAGACAGCCAAGACAGCCCCAGCATTTT; CDR3 protein: CAISESTVRQPRQPQHF
D gene: TRBD1; J gene: TRBJ1-6; V gene: TRBV11-1; clone size: few; CDR3 DNA: TGTGCCAGCAGCTCCCGACAGGGGAAGGGTTCACCCCTCCACTTT; CDR3 protein: CASSSRQGKGSPLHF
D gene: TRBD1; J gene: TRBJ2-7; V gene: TRBV28; clone size: many; CDR3 DNA: TGTGCCAGCAGTTTCCCGCCGGGACAGGCCTACGAGCAGTACTTC; CDR3 protein: CASSFPPGQAYEQYF
D gene: .; J gene: TRBJ1-6; V gene: TRBV5-8; clone size: many; CDR3 DNA: TGTGCCAGCAGCGCGGGACGGGTTAATTCACCCCTCCACTTT; CDR3 protein: CASSAGRVNSPLHF